Below, 2 T cell receptor beta chains from the same sample are listed, as sequenced in a study of blood T cells in healthy people across ages. The second PCR ran roughly 7 to 12 cycles with a sample-barcoded 5' primer and J-beta primers. TCRdb re-called the 5' RACE reads through MiXCR, storing one row per CDR3 protein. Among under 800,000 distinct CDR3 sequences listed, roughly 21% were seen once. Sequences were obtained from blood. These receptors were taken from a man between 65 and 79 years old in good health.

This clonotype was counted many times. The chain uses TRBV12-3 or TRBV12-4 and TRBJ2-5; a possible D gene is TRBD1 (5 bases). CDR3 length equals 14 residues. Between the trimmed V and J ends, which lost 5 bases and 0 bases, there was a span of 10 bases. DNA for the CDR3: TGTGCCAGCAGTCTACAGGCCCACCAAGAGACCCAGTACTTC. Translating gives CASSLQAHQETQYF.

This clonotype was recorded once. The chain uses TRBV7-3 and TRBJ2-3, with 8 bases aligning to TRBD2. CDR3 length equals 16 residues. Trimming removed 2 bases from V and 2 bases from J; junction bases left unmatched: 6. Germline V gene lookup returns CDR1 SGHTA and CDR2 FQGTGA. The CDR3 loop is CASSLFASGYTDTQYF. The CDR3 nucleotides are TGTGCCAGCAGCTTATTCGCTAGCGGGTACACAGATACGCAGTATTTT.